This T cell receptor (beta chain) was sequenced in a study of T cell changes during pregnancy in multiple sclerosis. TCRdb keeps only in-frame clones here, not all; method: immunoSEQ multiplex PCR. The table shows roughly 28,000 clones, with around nine tenths occurring only once. The CDR3 consists of 15 residues. The V gene's germline CDR1 is SEHNR and CDR2 FQNEAQ (reference sequence). V lost 5 bases and J lost 6, with 16 bases in between. The receptor comes from a female donor in good health, enrolled as a control in a pregnancy study. The rearrangement joins TRBV7-9 to TRBJ2-2; weak D call: TRBD1 (8 bases). Sequenced here: CD4+ T cells from peripheral blood mononuclear cells, sampled in the first trimester of pregnancy. The CDR3 sequence is CASSNLQGGAGELFF. The CDR3 DNA reads TGTGCCAGCAGCAACCTACAGGGGGGGGCCGGGGAGCTGTTTTTT.